The 21 T cell receptor beta chains reported below all come from one sample, sequenced in a study of blood T cell repertoires in COVID-19. Here immunoSEQ multiplex PCR was the method, and the copy in TCRdb shows in-frame clones only, minus some. The table includes roughly 100,000 clones, over 70% detected once. Sequencing was performed on peripheral blood. These receptor sequences come from an older man with active or convalescent COVID-19.

This chain joins TRBV28 and TRBJ2-7, with TRBD2 matching over 13 bases. This CDR3 has 16 amino acids. With 3 bases clipped from V and 4 bases from J, the junction kept 6 bases outside the gene matches. Germline CDR1 MDHEN, CDR2 SYDVKM. CDR3 amino acids: CASSFILAGGRYEQYF. The DNA of the CDR3 is TGTGCCAGCAGTTTCATACTAGCGGGGGGGCGTTACGAGCAGTACTTC.

This chain connects TRBV6-1 to TRBJ1-2; 10 bases line up with TRBD1. The V gene's germline CDR1 is MNHNS and CDR2 SASEGT. V trimming: 2 bases; J trimming: 8 bases; junction bases outside the gene matches: 2. The CDR3 is 13 residues long. CDR3 amino acids: CASSERDRGGYTF. Written as DNA, the CDR3 is TGTGCCAGCAGTGAAAGGGACAGGGGCGGCTACACCTTC.

The genes are TRBV12-3 or TRBV12-4 and TRBJ2-7; TRBD2 is a possible D gene (7 bases). This CDR3 region has 13 residues. The ends were cut back, 6 bases at V and 3 bases at J, with 12 bases in the middle. The CDR3 loop is CASRRGALYEQYF. The DNA for the CDR3 is TGTGCCAGCAGACGGGGGGCGCTCTACGAGCAGTACTTC.

The chain couples TRBV7-6 to TRBJ1-5, with 7 bases aligning to TRBD1. The CDR3 is 15 residues long. With V trimmed by 2 bases and J by 11 bases, 12 bases remained unmatched. Germline CDR1 reads SGHVS; CDR2 reads FNYEAQ. In nucleotides, the CDR3 is TGTGCCAGCAGCTTACGGCAGGGGGGAGCAGGGGCCCAGCATTTT. Its protein product is CASSLRQGGAGAQHF.

This chain joins TRBV15 and TRBJ2-1; 10 bases map to TRBD1. Germline loops: CDR1 LNHNV, CDR2 YYDKDF (reference sequence). CDR3 length: 14 amino acids. J gave up 7 bases and V 4 bases, and 4 bases lay outside the gene matches. Written as DNA, the CDR3 is TGTGCCACCAGCATCGGGACAGGGGATAATGAGCAGTTCTTC. Its translation is CATSIGTGDNEQFF.

By proportion, this clone is medium-sized. The chain carries TRBV7-9 and TRBJ1-1; 7 bases match TRBD1. The junction had 6 bases not matched to a gene; V was cut back by 1 base and J by 4 bases. The germline V gene encodes CDR1 SEHNR and CDR2 FQNEAQ (reference sequence). This CDR3 contains 15 residues. CDR3 nucleotide sequence: TGTGCCAGCAGCTTAGGAATAGGGGGCCGCACTGAAGCTTTCTTT. This gives the protein CASSLGIGGRTEAFF.

The genes are TRBV5-6 and TRBJ1-2; TRBD1 aligns across 8 bases. The CDR3 sequence is 14 residues long. J was trimmed by 3 bases and V by 4 bases; bases with no gene match: 5. Looked up from germline, CDR1 is SGHDT and CDR2 is YYEEEE. The CDR3 coding sequence is TGTGCCAGCAGCCAACCGACAGGGGACTATGGCTACACCTTC. Protein: CASSQPTGDYGYTF.

The genes are TRBV5-1 and TRBJ1-2; D is unresolved. The CDR3 consists of 13 residues. Germline CDR1 is SGHRS and CDR2 is YFSETQ. With 1 base removed from V and 2 bases from J, the gap between germline ends came to 6 bases. The CDR3 region has the DNA TGCGCCAGCAGCTTGATACAGAACTATGGCTACACCTTC. Its protein product is CASSLIQNYGYTF. Based on the CDR3 plus reference TRBV5-1 and TRBJ1-2, the full variable domain is KAGVTQTPRYLIKTRGQQVTLSCSPISGHRSVSWYQQTPGQGLQFLFEYFSETQRNKGNFPGRFSGRQFSNSRSEMNVSTLELGDSALYLCASSLIQNYGYTFGSGTRLTVV.

This clone was detected a few times. The rearrangement uses TRBV7-2 and TRBJ1-5, with D perhaps matching TRBD1 (5 bases). The CDR3 totals 13 residues. V lost 5 bases, J lost 6 bases, and 11 bases lay in between. Germline loops: CDR1 SGHTA, CDR2 FQGNSA. CDR3 nucleotide sequence: TGTGCCAGCAGCCCCAGGGCCAGTCAGCCCCAGCATTTT. This sequence encodes CASSPRASQPQHF.

This chain uses TRBV2 with TRBJ2-2; 8 bases agree with TRBD1. Per the germline V gene, CDR1 is SNHLY and CDR2 is FYNNEI. This CDR3 contains 14 residues. The V segment lost 6 bases and the J segment 3 bases; nucleotides outside the gene matches: 3. Here the CDR3 reads CASRQDRDTGELFF. The CDR3 nucleotides are TGTGCCAGCAGACAGGACAGGGACACCGGGGAGCTGTTTTTT.

This rearrangement joins TRBV3-1 (or the pseudogene TRBV3-2) to TRBJ2-3; 14 nucleotides align to TRBD2. Germline V lookup: CDR1 LGHDT, CDR2 YNNKEL (reference sequence). The CDR3 contains 15 residues. The V gene end was trimmed by 4 bases and the J gene end by 4 bases; junction bases not matched to a gene: 1. CDR3 amino acids: CASSPGLAGADTQYF. CDR3 sequence (DNA): TGTGCCAGCAGCCCGGGACTAGCGGGGGCAGATACGCAGTATTTT.

CDR3 nucleotide sequence: TGCGCCAGCAGCTTGGCAGGGGCGTCTGAAGCTTTCTTT. Translated: CASSLAGASEAFF. The chain carries TRBV5-1 and TRBJ1-1; tentatively, D is TRBD1 (6 bases). Germline CDR1 is SGHRS and CDR2 is YFSETQ. V was pared by 0 bases and J by 6 bases, with 9 bases between. The CDR3 covers 13 residues.

The V and J genes are TRBV18 and TRBJ1-6; D not certain. V was cut by 2 bases and J by 10 bases, with 12 bases left in between. The CDR3 is 14 residues long. Germline CDR1 and CDR2: KGHSH and LQKENI. CDR3 residues: CASSPSRGRSPLHF. The DNA of the CDR3 is TGTGCCAGCTCACCATCCCGGGGTAGATCACCCCTCCACTTT.

Points on this clone: The same CDR3 can be traced to other DNA sequences in this sample. The chain is built from TRBV5-1 and TRBJ1-1; D is perhaps TRBD1 (6 bases). CDR1 and CDR2 (germline): SGHRS, YFSETQ. Trimming stripped 4 bases from V and 1 base from J, with 23 bases between. There are 18 residues in the CDR3. CDR3 sequence (DNA): TGCGCCAGCAGCGCGACGGGGGGGCTCACCTTTACGAACACTGAAGCTTTCTTT. Its translation: CASSATGGLTFTNTEAFF.

The CDR3 region is CASSLRRVNTEAFF. As DNA, the CDR3 is TGTGCCAGCAGCTTGCGACGGGTGAACACTGAAGCTTTCTTT. V gene TRBV5-5 combines with J gene TRBJ1-1; D remains unclear. The ends were cut back, 1 base at V and 0 bases at J, with 7 bases in the middle. In germline, CDR1 is SGHKS, CDR2 YYEKEE (reference sequence). The CDR3 loop spans 14 amino acids.

The chain joins TRBV5-1 to TRBJ2-7, with D perhaps TRBD2 (6 bases). CDR1 is SGHRS, CDR2 YFSETQ, per germline. Between the trimmed V and J ends, which lost 4 bases and 2 bases, there was a span of 10 bases. The CDR3 covers 13 residues. CDR3 sequence reads: CASSVGTPYEQYF. The CDR3 nucleotides read TGCGCCAGCAGCGTCGGGACTCCCTACGAGCAGTACTTC.

J is TRBJ2-7 and V is TRBV6-5; possibly TRBD1 for D (6 bases). Between the trimmed V and J ends, which lost 8 bases and 2 bases, there was a span of 16 bases. CDR3 size: 14 residues. Germline values: CDR1 MNHEY, CDR2 SVGAGI. In DNA form, the CDR3 reads TGTGCCAGCCGTTCCCCAGGGGACGCCTACGAGCAGTACTTC. Translated: CASRSPGDAYEQYF.

The CDR3 loop reads CASSDRVGETQYF. The CDR3 bases are TGCGCCAGCAGCGACAGGGTTGGAGAGACCCAGTACTTC. The genes are TRBV5-1 and TRBJ2-5, with 7 nucleotides matching TRBD1. With 4 bases clipped from V and 4 bases from J, the junction kept 4 bases outside the gene matches. This CDR3 spans 13 amino acids. Germline V gene lookup returns CDR1 SGHRS and CDR2 YFSETQ.

This clone has a handful of counts. CDR3 sequence (DNA): TGTGCCAGCAGCCTTACAAGGCTGGCGGTATTGGACACTGAAGCTTTCTTT. Residues: CASSLTRLAVLDTEAFF. This chain links TRBV6-2 or TRBV6-3 with TRBJ1-1, with D unclear. The CDR3 consists of 17 residues. Germline-derived CDR1 and CDR2 are MNHEY and SVGEGT. V gave up 6 bases and J gave up 3 bases, with 23 bases separating them.

This clone was seen a single time. The genes are TRBV7-2 and TRBJ2-3; TRBD1 matches at 8 bases. The junction had 8 bases not matched to a gene; V was cut back by 0 bases and J by 6 bases. CDR1 is SGHTA, CDR2 FQGNSA, per germline. The CDR3 spans 16 residues. The CDR3 DNA is TGTGCCAGCAGCTTAGCCGTGACAGGGGTCCAGGATACGCAGTATTTT. Translating it yields CASSLAVTGVQDTQYF.

The J gene is TRBJ1-2, the V gene TRBV12-3 or TRBV12-4; perhaps TRBD1 as D (5 bases). Trimming took 5 bases from V and 8 from J, leaving 12 bases between them. The CDR3 runs to 12 residues. CDR3 in amino acids: CASSAGSRGYTF. DNA for the CDR3: TGTGCCAGCAGTGCAGGGTCTCGGGGCTACACCTTC.